The 15 T cell receptor beta chains in this list originate from one sample, sequenced in a study of shared clonotypes between healthy human individuals. The method was immunoSEQ multiplex PCR; TCRdb's version includes in-frame clones alone and lacks a portion of them. The sample gives about 1,900,000 clones, 85% to 95% of which show up once; under 1.5% is in the top ten. Naive CD8 cells comprised CD45RO-negative, CCR7-positively selected cells, excluding terminally differentiated effector memory CD45RA+ cells. The sequencing input was naive CD8+ T cells sorted from blood. Receptor source: a man aged 18 to 30 in good health.

On this clone itself: This same CDR3 is encoded by further DNA sequences in the sample. DNA for the CDR3: TGTGCCAGCAGCTTAGCGCGGTACAATGAGCAGTTCTTC. It codes for CASSLARYNEQFF. The genes are TRBV7-9 and TRBJ2-1; no firm D call. The CDR3 runs 13 residues. V was shortened by 0 bases and J by 4 bases, with 4 bases between the two germline ends. Germline CDR1 reads SEHNR; CDR2 reads FQNEAQ (reference sequence).

About this clone itself: Other DNA sequences within the sample encode an identical CDR3. The chain is built from TRBV19 and TRBJ1-2; no reliable D call. Deletions cut 3 bases from V and 2 bases from J, with 7 bases between. The CDR3 length is 13 residues. CDR1 and CDR2 (germline): LNHDA, SQIVND (reference sequence). CDR3 DNA: TGTGCCAGTAGTATTCCAGACAACTATGGCTACACCTTC. Translation: CASSIPDNYGYTF.

A word on this clone: Other nucleotide sequences in the sample specify the same CDR3. The chain links TRBV9 to TRBJ2-3; D might be TRBD1 (5 bases). CDR3 size: 13 residues. V lost 0 bases to trimming and J lost 4 bases, with 6 bases between them. CDR1 is SGDLS, CDR2 YYNGEE, per germline. CDR3 coding DNA: TGTGCCAGCAGCGTAGAGGGGCCAGATACGCAGTATTTT. Translated, it gives CASSVEGPDTQYF.

Comment on this clone: This sample also contains other DNA sequences that code for the same CDR3. The genes are TRBV9 and TRBJ2-2; perhaps TRBD2 as D (5 bases). This CDR3 is built from 13 residues. The germline V gene has CDR1 SGDLS and CDR2 YYNGEE. Trimming removed 2 bases from V and 6 bases from J, with 8 bases in between. The CDR3 region has the DNA TGTGCCAGCAGCGTGTGGGGAGCCGGGGAGCTGTTTTTT. This translates into CASSVWGAGELFF.

The CDR3 bases are TGTGCCAGCAGCCAGACAGAAGGAGACTACGAGCAGTACTTC. Translated, it gives CASSQTEGDYEQYF. The V gene is TRBV4-2, the J gene TRBJ2-7; D is perhaps TRBD1 (5 bases). The germline V gene has CDR1 LGHNA and CDR2 YNFKEQ. V was cut by 3 bases and J by 3 bases, with 12 bases left in between. CDR3 size: 14 residues.

The V call is TRBV5-6, the J call TRBJ2-7, with 9 positions matching TRBD2. This CDR3 is built from 14 residues. V lost 3 bases, J lost 4 bases, and 5 bases stayed unmatched. The germline gives CDR1 SGHDT, CDR2 YYEEEE. CDR3 in DNA: TGTGCCAGCAGCTCAAGCGGGGGGTTATACGAGCAGTACTTC. Protein sequence: CASSSSGGLYEQYF.

The V gene is TRBV29-1, the J gene TRBJ2-5, with TRBD1 matching over 7 bases. Per the germline V gene, CDR1 is SQVTM and CDR2 is ANQGSEA. This CDR3 has 15 amino acids. The J segment lost 3 bases and the V segment lost 0 bases, leaving 7 bases of the junction unmatched. This chain's CDR3 is CSVEDRGQRKETQYF. Written as DNA, the CDR3 is TGCAGCGTTGAAGATCGGGGACAGCGTAAAGAGACCCAGTACTTC. Using reference TRBV29-1 and TRBJ2-5 for the parts outside the CDR3, the full variable domain is SAVISQKPSRDICQRGTSLTIQCQVDSQVTMMFWYRQQPGQSLTLIATANQGSEATYESGFVIDKFPISRPNLTFSTLTVSNMSPEDSSIYLCSVEDRGQRKETQYFGPGTRLLVL.

The chain uses TRBV7-9 and TRBJ2-2; D is uncertain. The CDR3 length is 14 residues. Germline-derived CDR1 and CDR2 are SEHNR and FQNEAQ (reference sequence). Trimming removed 3 bases from V and 5 bases from J, with 10 bases in between. The CDR3 protein is CASSFGPGTGELFF. CDR3 nucleotide sequence: TGTGCCAGCAGCTTCGGGCCCGGGACCGGGGAGCTGTTTTTT.

This clone was seen only once. The chain links TRBV29-1 to TRBJ1-1, with TRBD1 identical over 7 bases. Germline CDR1 and CDR2: SQVTM and ANQGSEA. V shed 7 bases, J shed 4 bases, and the junction held 12 bases outside the gene matches. The CDR3 runs 14 residues. CDR3 region: CSAGPVQGSTEAFF. The DNA for the CDR3 is TGCAGCGCTGGTCCTGTACAGGGGAGCACTGAAGCTTTCTTT.

Turning to this clone: A read error may produce the germline difference seen at one junction end. The genes are TRBV6-1 and TRBJ2-7; TRBD2 might be the D (6 bases). This CDR3 comprises 16 residues. CDR1 and CDR2 from the germline V gene are MNHNS and SASEGT. This CDR3 reads CASSEELAGSLYEQYF. Written as DNA, the CDR3 is TGTGCCAGCAGCGAAGAACTAGCCGGGAGCCTCTACGAGCAGTACTTC.

The gene calls are TRBV2 and TRBJ1-5; no reliable D call. Germline V lookup: CDR1 SNHLY, CDR2 FYNNEI. This CDR3 is built from 13 residues. Trimming removed 4 bases at V and 3 bases at J, with 7 bases between. The DNA of the CDR3 is TGTGCCAGCAGTGTTTGGATCAATCAGCCCCAGCATTTT. Translated, it gives CASSVWINQPQHF.

Worth noting for this clone: Sequence at one end of the junction differs from germline and may be a read error. The chain joins TRBV7-7 to TRBJ2-1; 11 bases are shared with TRBD1. This CDR3 is 17 amino acids long. Germline loops: CDR1 SSHAT, CDR2 FNYEAQ (reference sequence). CDR3 DNA sequence: TGTGCTAGCAGCTTAGAACCCGGGACAGGGGGTTGGAATGAGCAGTTCTTC. As protein: CASSLEPGTGGWNEQFF.

Notes on this clone: One end of the junction does not line up with germline, which may come from a read error. Other DNA sequences in this specimen translate into the identical CDR3. The gene calls are TRBV5-4 and TRBJ2-7; 9 nucleotides line up with TRBD1. This CDR3 has 14 residues. Germline V lookup: CDR1 SGHNT, CDR2 YYREEE (reference sequence). The CDR3 nucleotides read TGTGCCAGCAGTTTGGACAGGGGCTCCTACGAGCAGTACTTC. It encodes CASSLDRGSYEQYF.

This chain links TRBV4-1 with TRBJ2-7; TRBD2 matches 7 bases. Trimming at V came to 0 bases and at J to 5 bases, leaving 7 bases not matched to a gene. Germline-derived CDR1 and CDR2 are MGHRA and YSYEKL. The CDR3 covers 15 residues. The CDR3 nucleotides read TGCGCCAGCAGCCAAGATGGACTAGTAGGTGACGAGCAGTACTTC. Amino acid sequence: CASSQDGLVGDEQYF.

The chain has TRBV2 and TRBJ2-7; D is ambiguous. The CDR3 is 12 amino acids. Trimming stripped 10 bases from V and 2 bases from J, with 12 bases between. CDR1 and CDR2 from the germline V gene are SNHLY and FYNNEI. CDR3 in DNA: TGTGCCACCACGGGTGACACCTACGAGCAGTACTTC. Amino acids: CATTGDTYEQYF.